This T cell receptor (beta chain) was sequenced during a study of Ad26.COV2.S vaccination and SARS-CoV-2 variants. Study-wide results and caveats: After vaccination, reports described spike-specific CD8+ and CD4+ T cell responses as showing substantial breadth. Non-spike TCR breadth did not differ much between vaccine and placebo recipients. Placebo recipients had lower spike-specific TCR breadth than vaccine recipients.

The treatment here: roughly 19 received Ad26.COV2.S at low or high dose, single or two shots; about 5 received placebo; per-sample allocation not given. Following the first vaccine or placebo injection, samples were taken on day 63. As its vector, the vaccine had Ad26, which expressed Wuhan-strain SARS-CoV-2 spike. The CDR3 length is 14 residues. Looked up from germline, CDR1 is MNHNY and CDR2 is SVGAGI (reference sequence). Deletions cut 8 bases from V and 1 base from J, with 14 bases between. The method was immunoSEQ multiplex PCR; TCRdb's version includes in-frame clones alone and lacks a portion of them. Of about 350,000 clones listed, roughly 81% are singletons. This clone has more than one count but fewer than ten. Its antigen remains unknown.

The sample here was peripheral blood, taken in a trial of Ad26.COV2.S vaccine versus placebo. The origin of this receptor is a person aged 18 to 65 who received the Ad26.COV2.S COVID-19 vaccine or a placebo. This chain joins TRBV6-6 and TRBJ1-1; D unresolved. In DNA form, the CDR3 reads TGTGCCAGCCAAGGGATTTCGGGGAACACTGAAGCTTTCTTT. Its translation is CASQGISGNTEAFF.